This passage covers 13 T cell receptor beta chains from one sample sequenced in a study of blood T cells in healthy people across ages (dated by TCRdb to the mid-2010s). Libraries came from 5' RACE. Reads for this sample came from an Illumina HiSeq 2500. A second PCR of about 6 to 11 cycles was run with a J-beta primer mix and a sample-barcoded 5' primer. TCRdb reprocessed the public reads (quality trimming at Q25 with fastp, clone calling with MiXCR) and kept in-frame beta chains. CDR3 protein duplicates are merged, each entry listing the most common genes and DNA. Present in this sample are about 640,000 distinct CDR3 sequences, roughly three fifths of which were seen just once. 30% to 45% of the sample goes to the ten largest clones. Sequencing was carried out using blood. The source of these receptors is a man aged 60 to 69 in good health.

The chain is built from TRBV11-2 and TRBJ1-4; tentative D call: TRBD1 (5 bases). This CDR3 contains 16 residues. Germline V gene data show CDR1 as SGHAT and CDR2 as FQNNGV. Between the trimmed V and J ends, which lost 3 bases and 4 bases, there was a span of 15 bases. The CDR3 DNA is TGTGCCAGCAGCTTGCGATCCGGGGCGCTTAATGAAAAACTGTTTTTT. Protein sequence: CASSLRSGALNEKLFF.

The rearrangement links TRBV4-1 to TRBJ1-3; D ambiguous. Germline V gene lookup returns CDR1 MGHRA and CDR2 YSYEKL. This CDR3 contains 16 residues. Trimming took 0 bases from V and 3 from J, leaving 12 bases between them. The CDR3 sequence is CASSQDEGSLGNTIYF. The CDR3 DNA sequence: TGCGCCAGCAGCCAAGATGAGGGTTCGCTTGGAAACACCATATATTTT.

The CDR3: CASSLGAGPQETQYF. The CDR3 DNA follows: TGTGCCAGCAGCTTAGGGGCGGGGCCACAAGAGACCCAGTACTTC. The V call is TRBV11-2, the J call TRBJ2-5; TRBD2 is a possible D gene (6 bases). The germline V gene has CDR1 SGHAT and CDR2 FQNNGV. The CDR3 runs to 15 residues. V lost 1 base and J 2 bases, leaving 11 bases between the germline ends.

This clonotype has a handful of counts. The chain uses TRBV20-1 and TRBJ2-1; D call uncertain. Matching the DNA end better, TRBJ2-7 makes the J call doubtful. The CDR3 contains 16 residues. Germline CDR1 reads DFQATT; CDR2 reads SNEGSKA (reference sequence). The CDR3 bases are TGCAGTGCTACCATCGGGCCCCGAAGGCCCTACAATGAGCAGTACTTC. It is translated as CSATIGPRRPYNEQYF.

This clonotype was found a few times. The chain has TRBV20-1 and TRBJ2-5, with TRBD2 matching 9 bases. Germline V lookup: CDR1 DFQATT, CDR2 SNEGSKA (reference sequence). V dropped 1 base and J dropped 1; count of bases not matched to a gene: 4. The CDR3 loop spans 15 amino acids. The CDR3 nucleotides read TGCAGTGCTAGAGGGCGGGGGGGGTTCCAAGAGACCCAGTACTTC. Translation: CSARGRGGFQETQYF.

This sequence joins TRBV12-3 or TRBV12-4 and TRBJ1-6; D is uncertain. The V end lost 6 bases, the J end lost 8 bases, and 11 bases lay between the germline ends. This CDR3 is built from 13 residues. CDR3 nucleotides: TGTGCCAGCAGCTTTCTGGGATATTCACCCCTCCACTTT. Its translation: CASSFLGYSPLHF.

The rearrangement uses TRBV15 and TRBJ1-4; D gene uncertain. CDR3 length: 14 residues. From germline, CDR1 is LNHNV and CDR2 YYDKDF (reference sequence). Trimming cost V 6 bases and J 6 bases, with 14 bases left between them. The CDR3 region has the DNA TGTGCCACCAGTATCACTTTTGGGGATGAAAAACTGTTTTTT. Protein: CATSITFGDEKLFF.

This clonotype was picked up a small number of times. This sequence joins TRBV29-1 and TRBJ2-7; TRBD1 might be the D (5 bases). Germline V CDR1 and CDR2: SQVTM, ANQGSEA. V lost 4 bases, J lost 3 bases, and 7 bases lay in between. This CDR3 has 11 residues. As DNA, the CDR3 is TGCAGCGTTGTTGACAGCTACGAGCAGTACTTC. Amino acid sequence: CSVVDSYEQYF.

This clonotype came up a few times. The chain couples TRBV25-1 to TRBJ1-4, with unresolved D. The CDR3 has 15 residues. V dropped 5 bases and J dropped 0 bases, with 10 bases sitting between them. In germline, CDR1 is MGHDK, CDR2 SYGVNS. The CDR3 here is CASSSTFPTNEKLFF. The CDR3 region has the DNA TGTGCCAGCAGTTCCACCTTTCCAACTAATGAAAAACTGTTTTTT.

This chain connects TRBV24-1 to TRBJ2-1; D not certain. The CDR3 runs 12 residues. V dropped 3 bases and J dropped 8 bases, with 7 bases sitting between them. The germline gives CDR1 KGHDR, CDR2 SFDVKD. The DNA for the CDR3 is TGTGCCACCAGTGATCAGCACCATGAGCAGTTCTTC. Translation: CATSDQHHEQFF.

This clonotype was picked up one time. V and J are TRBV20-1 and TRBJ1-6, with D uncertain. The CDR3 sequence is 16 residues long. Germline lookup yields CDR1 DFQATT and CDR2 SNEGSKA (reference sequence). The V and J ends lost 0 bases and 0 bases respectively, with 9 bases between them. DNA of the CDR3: TGCAGTGCTAGAGATAGGGTAAACTCCTATAATTCACCCCTCCACTTT. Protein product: CSARDRVNSYNSPLHF.

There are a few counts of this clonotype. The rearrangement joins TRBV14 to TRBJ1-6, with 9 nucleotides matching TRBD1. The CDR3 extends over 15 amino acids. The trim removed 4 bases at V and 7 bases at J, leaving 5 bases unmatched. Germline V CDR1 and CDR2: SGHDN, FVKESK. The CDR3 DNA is TGTGCCAGCAGCCCTTGGACAGGGGACAATTCACCCCTCCACTTT. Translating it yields CASSPWTGDNSPLHF.

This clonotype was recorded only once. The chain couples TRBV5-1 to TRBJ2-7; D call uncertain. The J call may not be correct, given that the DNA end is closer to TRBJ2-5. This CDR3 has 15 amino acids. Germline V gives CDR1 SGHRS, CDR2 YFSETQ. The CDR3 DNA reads TGCGCCAGCAGCAGCACAAGAACTGCCGGGGAGACCCAGTACTTC. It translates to CASSSTRTAGETQYF.